Sequencing of this TCR beta chain was carried out in a study of Graves' ophthalmopathy and Graves' hyperthyroidism. This clonotype was seen a few times. As diagnostic evidence, clinical symptoms, serum thyroxine, TRAb, thyroid ultrasound and orbital computed tomography were relied upon. Germline V gene lookup returns CDR1 SGHTA and CDR2 FQGNSA. Trimming stripped 3 bases from V and 1 base from J, with 15 bases between. The CDR3 extends over 16 amino acids. Scientists amplified the TCR beta CDR3 regions from RNA transcripts. HTBI primers were employed in first-round RT-PCR, then a second-round multiplex PCR followed. In TCRdb, the multiplex PCR reads were re-called with MiXCR into one record per CDR3 protein. This sample has around 660,000 distinct CDR3 sequences, with about 41% found just once.

Sequences were obtained from peripheral blood. This TCR derives from an adult man with Graves' ophthalmopathy. This chain links TRBV7-2 with TRBJ2-5, with TRBD1 as a possible D gene (5 bases). The CDR3: CASSFDRGATQETQYF. CDR3 bases: TGTGCCAGCAGCTTTGATAGGGGCGCAACCCAAGAGACCCAGTACTTC.